This passage covers 17 T cell receptor beta chains from one sample sequenced in a study of cytomegalovirus exposure and HLA in healthy donors. Vbeta (60) and Jbeta (13) primers were used in the PCR. TCRdb keeps only in-frame clones here, not all; method: immunoSEQ multiplex PCR. The sample shows approximately 160,000 clones, more than 65% of them seen only once. The sample consisted of PBMCs. All receptors derive from a man aged 25 to 45 in good health and CMV-seropositive.

The J gene is TRBJ2-1, the V gene TRBV29-1, with TRBD2 identical over 14 bases. Germline V CDR1 and CDR2: SQVTM, ANQGSEA. V lost 6 bases to trimming and J lost 0 bases; unmatched junction nucleotides: 7. This CDR3 is built from 17 residues. The CDR3 protein is CSVFGLAGGLSYNEQFF. The CDR3 coding sequence is TGCAGCGTCTTCGGACTAGCGGGGGGCCTCTCCTACAATGAGCAGTTCTTC.

The V call is TRBV6-7, the J call TRBJ2-7, with a possible D match to TRBD2 (5 bases). TRBV6-7 is filed as an ORF, its function uncertain. Deletions cut 1 base from V and 2 bases from J, with 15 bases between. CDR3 length equals 16 residues. The CDR3 reads CASSYWRTRRTYEQYF. DNA for the CDR3: TGTGCCAGCAGTTACTGGAGGACGAGACGTACCTACGAGCAGTACTTC.

The genes are TRBV30 and TRBJ2-1; D perhaps matches TRBD2 (7 bases). CDR1 GTSNPN and CDR2 SVGIG come from the germline V gene (reference sequence). Trimming removed 1 base at V and 9 bases at J, with 16 bases between. This CDR3 region has 14 residues. The CDR3 spells CAWSGGGRGGEQFF. CDR3 DNA sequence: TGTGCCTGGAGTGGGGGGGGGAGGGGGGGTGAGCAGTTCTTC. Together with reference TRBV30 and TRBJ2-1, the CDR3 gives the full variable domain: SQTIHQWPATLVQPVGSPLSLECTVEGTSNPNLYWYRQAAGRGLQLLFYSVGIGQISSEVPQNLSASRPQDRQFILSSKKLLLSDSGFYLCAWSGGGRGGEQFFGPGTRLTVL.

The rearrangement uses TRBV7-2 and TRBJ1-2; unclear D gene. Trimming removed 1 base at V and 2 bases at J, with 14 bases between. The CDR3 spans 16 residues. The germline V gene encodes CDR1 SGHTA and CDR2 FQGNSA. CDR3 region: CASSLGAVGSNYGYTF. DNA of the CDR3: TGTGCCAGCAGCTTAGGAGCGGTCGGATCCAACTATGGCTACACCTTC.

The gene calls are TRBV6-5 and TRBJ1-2, with TRBD1 as a possible D gene (6 bases). The CDR3 has 14 amino acids. V was shortened by 6 bases and J by 4 bases, with 15 bases between the two germline ends. The germline gives CDR1 MNHEY, CDR2 SVGAGI. CDR3 sequence: CASRRTGTFYGYTF. In nucleotides, the CDR3 is TGTGCCAGCAGGCGAACCGGGACATTCTATGGCTACACCTTC.

This chain connects TRBV6-5 to TRBJ2-7; tentatively, D is TRBD1 (5 bases). This CDR3 is 14 amino acids long. V was trimmed by 7 bases and J by 2 bases, leaving 15 bases between them. From germline, CDR1 is MNHEY and CDR2 SVGAGI. This chain's CDR3 is CASTINRQTYEQYF. Here the CDR3 DNA reads TGTGCCAGCACTATAAACCGACAGACCTACGAGCAGTACTTC.

V usage is TRBV12-5 and J usage is TRBJ2-1; 14 positions match TRBD2. Germline trimming cut 6 bases from V and 5 bases from J; bases unmatched to any gene: 9. This CDR3 spans 17 amino acids. CDR1 LGHNT and CDR2 FRNRAP come from the germline V gene. The chain's CDR3 is CASGTGLAGVMDNEQFF. CDR3 coding DNA: TGTGCTAGTGGAACGGGACTAGCGGGAGTAATGGACAATGAGCAGTTCTTC.

The genes are TRBV28 and TRBJ1-5; 7 nucleotides match TRBD1. Germline-derived CDR1 and CDR2 are MDHEN and SYDVKM. The CDR3 loop spans 13 amino acids. The V and J ends lost 7 bases and 6 bases, in that order; junction bases with no gene match: 6. The CDR3 reads CASKVAGGQPQHF. The CDR3 DNA reads as TGTGCCAGCAAGGTGGCAGGGGGTCAGCCCCAGCATTTT. Combining the CDR3 with reference TRBV28 and TRBJ1-5 gives the whole variable domain DVKVTQSSRYLVKRTGEKVFLECVQDMDHENMFWYRQDPGLGLRLIYFSYDVKMKEKGDIPEGYSVSREKKERFSLILESASTNQTSMYLCASKVAGGQPQHFGDGTRLSIL.

V usage is TRBV27 and J usage is TRBJ2-7, with a tentative D call TRBD2 (5 bases). Germline V gene sequence: CDR1 MNHEY, CDR2 SMNVEV (reference sequence). Trimming shortened V by 5 bases and J by 2 bases, and 16 bases separated the two germline ends. This CDR3 spans 15 amino acids. CDR3 sequence: CASSDATGGPYEQYF. The CDR3, as DNA: TGTGCCAGCAGTGACGCGACGGGCGGGCCCTACGAGCAGTACTTC.

The chain uses TRBV5-1 and TRBJ2-5; a possible D gene is TRBD1 (5 bases). The J call may be wrong; the DNA end is better matched by TRBJ2-7. Germline V gives CDR1 SGHRS, CDR2 YFSETQ. The CDR3 runs to 12 residues. CDR3 amino acids: CASSGATYEQYF. For the CDR3, the DNA is TGCGCCAGCAGTGGGGCTACCTACGAGCAGTACTTC.

The V and J genes are TRBV6-1 and TRBJ2-1; perhaps TRBD1 as D (5 bases). This CDR3 spans 14 amino acids. CDR1 MNHNS and CDR2 SASEGT come from the germline V gene. Trimming removed 4 bases at V and 6 bases at J, with 13 bases between. CDR3 sequence (DNA): TGTGCCAGCAGTGGACAGCTCCGTGGCAATGAGCAGTTCTTC. Its protein is CASSGQLRGNEQFF.

The rearrangement uses TRBV5-1 and TRBJ2-5, with D perhaps TRBD2 (5 bases). This CDR3 has 12 residues. Germline lookup yields CDR1 SGHRS and CDR2 YFSETQ. Trimming took off 7 bases at V and 2 bases at J, with 9 bases between the two ends. CDR3 sequence: CASGGLQETQYF. CDR3 bases: TGCGCCAGCGGCGGACTGCAAGAGACCCAGTACTTC. Filled out from reference TRBV5-1 and TRBJ2-5, the complete variable domain reads KAGVTQTPRYLIKTRGQQVTLSCSPISGHRSVSWYQQTPGQGLQFLFEYFSETQRNKGNFPGRFSGRQFSNSRSEMNVSTLELGDSALYLCASGGLQETQYFGPGTRLLVL.

To note about this clone: One end of the junction is discordant with germline, which a read error may explain. This sequence joins TRBV5-1 and TRBJ1-5; D is ambiguous. The V gene's germline CDR1 is SGHRS and CDR2 YFSETQ. This CDR3 is 13 amino acids long. This CDR3 is CASSLDFGQPRHF. As DNA, the CDR3 is TGCGCCAGCAGCTTGGATTTTGGGCAGCCCCGGCATTTT.

The CDR3 spells CASSPRTGYNSPLHF. CDR3 in DNA: TGTGCCAGCAGTCCCCGGACAGGATATAATTCACCCCTCCACTTT. The chain recombines TRBV28 with TRBJ1-6, with TRBD1 matching 7 bases. This CDR3 contains 15 residues. J gave up 4 bases and V 5 bases, and 5 bases lay outside the gene matches. Germline CDR1 reads MDHEN; CDR2 reads SYDVKM.

This clone was detected only a few times. The rearrangement links TRBV5-4 to TRBJ1-1; no clear D gene. The germline V gene encodes CDR1 SGHNT and CDR2 YYREEE (reference sequence). This CDR3 spans 13 amino acids. Trimming took off 1 base at V and 4 bases at J, with 8 bases between the two ends. The DNA of the CDR3 is TGTGCCAGCAGCTTGACCTTTAGCACTGAAGCTTTCTTT. Translated: CASSLTFSTEAFF.

The chain has TRBV19 and TRBJ1-5, with a tentative D call TRBD1 (6 bases). The length of the CDR3 is 16 residues. V shed 5 bases and J shed 3 bases, with 17 bases lying between them. Germline loops: CDR1 LNHDA, CDR2 SQIVND (reference sequence). The CDR3 DNA sequence: TGTGCCAGTAGTGCCGTGGCAGGGGTATTCAATCAGCCCCAGCATTTT. Protein: CASSAVAGVFNQPQHF.

The chain recombines TRBV5-1 with TRBJ1-2; D may be TRBD1 (5 bases). Germline lookup yields CDR1 SGHRS and CDR2 YFSETQ. The CDR3 totals 13 residues. V was shortened by 0 bases and J by 6 bases, with 9 bases between the two germline ends. The DNA of the CDR3 is TGCGCCAGCAGCTTGGTGGGGGAGGATGGCTACACCTTC. This codes for CASSLVGEDGYTF.